Below, 9 T cell receptor beta chains from the same sample are listed, as sequenced in a study of metastatic and nonmetastatic thyroid tumors. All patients were untreated before thyroid surgery. TCRdb ran MiXCR on the PCR reads. This table holds fewer than 20,000 clones, 28% found once. The sample was tumor tissue. These receptors originate from a female donor with papillary thyroid cancer or a benign thyroid nodule (not recorded which). Some clones in this sample may be carry-over from other donors' samples.

The gene calls are TRBV4-2 and TRBJ2-5, with D maybe TRBD2 (5 bases). Trimming took 1 base from V and 1 from J, leaving 10 bases between them. The CDR3 extends over 15 amino acids. Germline V gives CDR1 LGHNA, CDR2 YNFKEQ. The chain's CDR3 is CASSQAAGIQETQYF. CDR3 DNA sequence: TGTGCCAGCAGCCAAGCGGCGGGCATCCAAGAGACCCAGTACTTC.

There are many counts of this clone. This chain joins TRBV29-1 and TRBJ1-1; D perhaps matches TRBD1 (5 bases). The length of the CDR3 is 9 residues. V lost 7 bases and J 8 bases, leaving 8 bases between the germline ends. Germline CDR1 is SQVTM and CDR2 is ANQGSEA. In nucleotides, the CDR3 is TGCAGCGCCGGGACGGAAGCTTTCTTT. Translating gives CSAGTEAFF.

This clone was counted at least ten times. This chain connects TRBV10-2 to TRBJ1-2; unclear D gene. The germline V and J ends were trimmed by 3 bases and 3 bases, with 11 bases remaining between them. The CDR3 length is 14 residues. CDR1 and CDR2 from the germline V gene are WSHSY and SAAADI. CDR3 residues: CASSDATRYYGYTF. DNA for the CDR3: TGCGCCAGCAGTGATGCGACACGCTACTATGGCTACACCTTC.

This clone was seen at least ten times. V gene TRBV7-2 combines with J gene TRBJ2-3; D gene ambiguous. V was cut by 5 bases and J by 2 bases, with 11 bases left in between. CDR1 SGHTA and CDR2 FQGNSA come from the germline V gene. This CDR3 comprises 14 residues. The CDR3 bases are TGTGCCAGCAGCCCCTCCGTCGCCACAGATACGCAGTATTTT. Its translation: CASSPSVATDTQYF. The variable domain in full, with the rest retrieved from reference TRBV7-2 and TRBJ2-3, is GAGVSQSPSNKVTEKGKDVELRCDPISGHTALYWYRQSLGQGLEFLIYFQGNSAPDKSGLPSDRFSAERTGGSVSTLTIQRTQQEDSAVYLCASSPSVATDTQYFGPGTRLTVL.

The sample holds many counts of this clone. CDR3 sequence reads: CASSPGLANQETQYF. The CDR3 region has the DNA TGTGCCAGCAGCCCGGGACTAGCCAATCAAGAGACCCAGTACTTC. The V and J genes are TRBV11-3 and TRBJ2-5; 9 bases are a match to TRBD2. This CDR3 comprises 15 residues. The V segment lost 5 bases and the J segment 2 bases; nucleotides outside the gene matches: 6. Germline loops: CDR1 SGHNT, CDR2 YENEEA. The full variable domain, with the rest looked up from reference TRBV11-3 and TRBJ2-5, is EAGVVQSPRYKIIEKKQPVAFWCNPISGHNTLYWYLQNLGQGPELLIRYENEEAVDDSQLPKDRFSAERLKGVDSTLKIQPAELGDSAVYLCASSPGLANQETQYFGPGTRLLVL.

The chain joins TRBV20-1 to TRBJ2-7; D remains unclear. CDR1 DFQATT and CDR2 SNEGSKA come from the germline V gene (reference sequence). The CDR3 loop spans 13 amino acids. V shed 3 bases and J shed 2 bases, with 11 bases lying between them. The CDR3 loop is CSARKGVTYEQYF. The CDR3 region has the DNA TGCAGTGCTAGGAAGGGCGTCACCTACGAGCAGTACTTC.

CDR3 nucleotide sequence: TGCAGTGCTAGAGGGACAGGGGTGAGGGGTGGCTACACCTTC. It encodes CSARGTGVRGGYTF. This rearrangement joins TRBV20-1 to TRBJ1-2; 9 bases align to TRBD1. The length of the CDR3 is 14 residues. V shed 1 base and J 7 bases; nucleotides not matched to a gene: 7. Germline CDR1 and CDR2: DFQATT and SNEGSKA (reference sequence).

Points on this clone: A much larger clone lies one base from this, so it may be a read error. The rearrangement links TRBV20-1 to TRBJ2-7, with 9 bases identical to TRBD1. This CDR3 has 13 amino acids. Germline V gene sequence: CDR1 DFQATT, CDR2 SNEGSKA (reference sequence). Written as DNA, the CDR3 is TGCAGTTCTAGTTTCGGACAGGGGTACGAGCAGTACTTC. As protein: CSSSFGQGYEQYF.

This clone was seen more than once but under ten times. V usage is TRBV6-2 or TRBV6-3 and J usage is TRBJ2-7, with 7 bases identical to TRBD1. V trimming: 5 bases; J trimming: 6 bases; junction bases outside the gene matches: 7. This CDR3 is 13 amino acids long. Germline V gene sequence: CDR1 MNHEY, CDR2 SVGEGT. Here the CDR3 reads CASSPRAGGEQYF. The CDR3 DNA sequence: TGTGCCAGCAGTCCCCGCGCAGGGGGCGAGCAGTACTTC.